This entry features one T cell receptor (beta chain) sequence. Its antigen is undetermined. The entry originates in a study of cytomegalovirus exposure and HLA in healthy donors. Study-level points and caveats: Trimming of TCR beta V- and J-genes showed a link, identified in a later analysis, to a missense DCLRE1C variant.

The PCR made use of 60 Vbeta and 13 Jbeta primers. TCRdb's table, derived via immunoSEQ multiplex PCR, lists solely in-frame clones and lacks some. This table holds fewer than 150,000 clones, over 70% found once. This receptor was taken from a male donor in good health and CMV-seronegative. Sequencing was performed on PBMCs.

The CDR3 DNA reads TGTGCCTGGAGTGTACTTGGAGATCAGCCCCAGCATTTT. It codes for CAWSVLGDQPQHF. The chain carries TRBV30 and TRBJ1-5; no firm D call. V lost 0 bases to trimming and J lost 5 bases, with 8 bases between them. The CDR3 is 13 residues long. The germline CDR1 and CDR2 sequences are GTSNPN and SVGIG (reference sequence).